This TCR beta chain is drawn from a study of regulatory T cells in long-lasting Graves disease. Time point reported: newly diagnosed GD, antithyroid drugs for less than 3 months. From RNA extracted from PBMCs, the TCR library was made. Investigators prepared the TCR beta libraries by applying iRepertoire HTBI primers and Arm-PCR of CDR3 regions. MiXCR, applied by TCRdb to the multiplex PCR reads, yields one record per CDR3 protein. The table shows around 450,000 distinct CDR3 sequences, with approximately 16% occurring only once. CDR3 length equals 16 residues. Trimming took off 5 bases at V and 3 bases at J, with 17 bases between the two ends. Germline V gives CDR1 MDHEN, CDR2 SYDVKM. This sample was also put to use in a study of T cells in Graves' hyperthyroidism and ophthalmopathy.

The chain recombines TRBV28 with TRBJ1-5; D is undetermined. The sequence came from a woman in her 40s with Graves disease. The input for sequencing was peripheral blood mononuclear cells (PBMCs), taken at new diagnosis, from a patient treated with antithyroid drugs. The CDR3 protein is CASSPSPGKTNQPQHF. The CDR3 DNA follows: TGTGCCAGCAGTCCCTCCCCGGGAAAGACCAATCAGCCCCAGCATTTT.